These 8 T cell receptor beta chains came from one sample sequenced in a study of T-cell memory formation after mild COVID-19. TCRdb re-analysed the 5' RACE reads in MiXCR, keeping a single row per CDR3 protein. Among roughly 150,000 distinct CDR3 sequences listed, roughly a quarter were seen once. Material: PBMCs or a T cell subset sorted from them (not recorded which). The receptors originated from an adult woman who had mild COVID-19 (a few samples of this study predate the infection). Cell type and time point are not known.

A few counts support this clonotype. The chain couples TRBV23-1 to TRBJ2-5; unclear D gene. TRBV23-1 is reported as an ORF; its role is uncertain. The CDR3 is 12 amino acids. V shed 11 bases and J shed 3 bases, with 13 bases lying between them. The CDR3 nucleotides read TGCGCCCCCCCAGCGCCTAAAGAGACCCAGTACTTC. Translated: CAPPAPKETQYF.

The chain employs TRBV15 and TRBJ2-5, with D maybe TRBD1 (7 bases). The germline V and J ends were trimmed by 0 bases and 3 bases, with 14 bases remaining between them. This CDR3 is built from 16 residues. In germline, CDR1 is LNHNV, CDR2 YYDKDF (reference sequence). CDR3 nucleotide sequence: TGTGCCACCAGCAGAGATATGGAGGGGGCGGAAGAGACCCAGTACTTC. Encoded protein: CATSRDMEGAEETQYF.

There are a few counts of this clonotype. The chain is built from TRBV7-8 and TRBJ2-7, with a possible D match to TRBD1 (6 bases). The CDR3 contains 13 residues. V gave up 6 bases and J gave up 2 bases, with 11 bases separating them. CDR1 SGHVS and CDR2 FQNEAQ come from the germline V gene. CDR3 amino acids: CASRGTNPYEQYF. The CDR3 coding sequence is TGTGCCAGCAGGGGGACAAACCCCTACGAGCAGTACTTC. Variable domain in full (rest from reference TRBV7-8 and TRBJ2-7): GAGVSQSPRYKVAKRGQDVALRCDPISGHVSLFWYQQALGQGPEFLTYFQNEAQLDKSGLPSDRFFAERPEGSVSTLKIQRTQQEDSAVYLCASRGTNPYEQYFGPGTRLTVT.

The chain is built from TRBV5-1 and TRBJ2-7; 14 bases line up with TRBD2. V gave up 4 bases and J gave up 5 bases; unmatched junction bases: 8. The CDR3 covers 16 residues. Per germline, CDR1 SGHRS and CDR2 YFSETQ. Here the CDR3 DNA reads TGCGCCAGCAGCCAAGGACTAGCGGGAGGAGCGGACGAGCAGTACTTC. Protein sequence: CASSQGLAGGADEQYF. Full variable domain (missing parts from reference TRBV5-1 and TRBJ2-7): KAGVTQTPRYLIKTRGQQVTLSCSPISGHRSVSWYQQTPGQGLQFLFEYFSETQRNKGNFPGRFSGRQFSNSRSEMNVSTLELGDSALYLCASSQGLAGGADEQYFGPGTRLTVT.

This chain links TRBV7-9 with TRBJ2-1; the D is unclear. The length of the CDR3 is 12 residues. Germline CDR1 is SEHNR and CDR2 is FQNEAQ (reference sequence). Trimming removed 10 bases from V and 6 bases from J, with 13 bases in between. The CDR3 DNA reads TGTGCCACCTCCCGGGCCGGCAATGAGCAGTTCTTC. Translated: CATSRAGNEQFF.

This clonotype was observed once. The chain has TRBV9 and TRBJ2-7; a possible D gene is TRBD2 (6 bases). Per germline, CDR1 SGDLS and CDR2 YYNGEE. V shed 0 bases and J shed 0 bases, with 16 bases lying between them. This CDR3 comprises 17 residues. The CDR3 DNA follows: TGTGCCAGCAGCGTAGGTGCCGGGAGTAGTGCCTCCTACGAGCAGTACTTC. It specifies CASSVGAGSSASYEQYF.

The genes are TRBV5-1 and TRBJ2-3, with D uncertain. V dropped 4 bases and J dropped 4 bases, with 7 bases sitting between them. The CDR3 spans 12 residues. CDR1 is SGHRS and CDR2 is YFSETQ in the germline V gene. The chain's CDR3 is CASSPGSDTQYF. CDR3 nucleotide sequence: TGCGCCAGCAGCCCCGGCTCAGATACGCAGTATTTT.

This chain links TRBV5-6 with TRBJ2-7, with TRBD1 matching over 9 bases. The trim removed 2 bases at V and 2 bases at J, leaving 2 bases unmatched. The V gene's germline CDR1 is SGHDT and CDR2 YYEEEE. CDR3 length equals 14 residues. CDR3 loop: CASSFGTGTYEQYF. The CDR3 bases are TGTGCCAGCAGCTTCGGGACAGGGACCTACGAGCAGTACTTC.